This TCR beta chain was documented in a study of T-cell memory formation after mild COVID-19. The wider study: For the most part, TCR clusters were specific to one donor.

Whole-study findings and limits: Pre-infection memory contained some responding clones, which suggested that cross-reactive memory had joined. Researchers report contracting CD4+ clones mostly in CM and EM, with CD8+ clones in EMRA.

A single record per CDR3 protein comes from TCRdb applying MiXCR to the 5' RACE reads. Among around 370,000 distinct CDR3 sequences listed, 20% to 25% were seen once. The CDR3 spans 14 residues. V was trimmed by 1 base and J by 9 bases, leaving 13 bases between them. From germline, CDR1 is MNHEY and CDR2 SVGAGI. Of note for this clonotype: The antigen is unknown.

The sample was PBMCs or a T cell subset sorted from them (not recorded which). The receptor's source is an adult woman who had mild COVID-19 (a few samples of this study predate the infection). Cell type and time point are not known. J is TRBJ2-1 and V is TRBV6-5; D is uncertain. CDR3 in amino acids: CASSYYREGIEQFF. In DNA, the CDR3 is TGTGCCAGCAGTTACTACAGAGAAGGTATTGAGCAGTTCTTC.